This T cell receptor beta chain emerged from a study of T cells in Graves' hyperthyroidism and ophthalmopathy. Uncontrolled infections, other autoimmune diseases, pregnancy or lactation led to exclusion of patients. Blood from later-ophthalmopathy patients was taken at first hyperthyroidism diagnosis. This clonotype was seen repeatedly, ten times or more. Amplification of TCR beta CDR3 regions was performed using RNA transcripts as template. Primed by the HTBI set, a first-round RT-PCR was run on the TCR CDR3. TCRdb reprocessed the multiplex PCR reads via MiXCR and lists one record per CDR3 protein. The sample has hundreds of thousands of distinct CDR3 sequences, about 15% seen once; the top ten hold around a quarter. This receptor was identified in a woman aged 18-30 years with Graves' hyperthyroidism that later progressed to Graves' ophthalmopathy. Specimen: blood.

In DNA form, the CDR3 reads TGTGCCTGGAACCATCGGGGATTAACCTACAATGAGCAGTTCTTC. This codes for CAWNHRGLTYNEQFF. The chain joins TRBV30 to TRBJ2-1; tentatively, D is TRBD2 (5 bases). Germline V lookup: CDR1 GTSNPN, CDR2 SVGIG (reference sequence). V was trimmed by 4 bases and J by 2 bases, leaving 15 bases between them. This CDR3 has 15 amino acids.